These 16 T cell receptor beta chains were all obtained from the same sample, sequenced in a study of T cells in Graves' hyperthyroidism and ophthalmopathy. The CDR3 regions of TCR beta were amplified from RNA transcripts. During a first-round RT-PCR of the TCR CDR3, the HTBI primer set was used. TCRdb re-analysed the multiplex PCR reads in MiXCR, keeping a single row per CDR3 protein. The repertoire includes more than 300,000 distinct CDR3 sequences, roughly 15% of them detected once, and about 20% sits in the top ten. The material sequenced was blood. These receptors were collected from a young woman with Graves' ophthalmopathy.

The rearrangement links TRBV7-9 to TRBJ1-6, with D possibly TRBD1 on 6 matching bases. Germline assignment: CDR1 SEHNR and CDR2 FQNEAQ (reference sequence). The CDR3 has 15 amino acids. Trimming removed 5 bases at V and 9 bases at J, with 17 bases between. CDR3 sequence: CASSPDPGESSPLHF. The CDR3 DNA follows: TGTGCCAGCAGCCCGGACCCAGGGGAGAGTTCACCCCTCCACTTT.

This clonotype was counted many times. The DNA for the CDR3 is TGTGCCAGCCACCCCGGGATACCTCCCTACGAGCAGTACTTC. Its protein product is CASHPGIPPYEQYF. V is TRBV28 and J is TRBJ2-7; maybe TRBD2 (5 bases). This CDR3 region has 14 residues. The ends were cut back, 8 bases at V and 2 bases at J, with 16 bases in the middle. Germline CDR1 and CDR2: MDHEN and SYDVKM.

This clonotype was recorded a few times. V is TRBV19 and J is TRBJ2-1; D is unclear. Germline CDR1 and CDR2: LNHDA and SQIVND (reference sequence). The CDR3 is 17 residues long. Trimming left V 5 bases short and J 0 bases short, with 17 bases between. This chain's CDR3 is CASSPAPHAGSYNEQFF. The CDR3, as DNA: TGTGCCAGTAGTCCGGCCCCTCATGCTGGCTCCTACAATGAGCAGTTCTTC.

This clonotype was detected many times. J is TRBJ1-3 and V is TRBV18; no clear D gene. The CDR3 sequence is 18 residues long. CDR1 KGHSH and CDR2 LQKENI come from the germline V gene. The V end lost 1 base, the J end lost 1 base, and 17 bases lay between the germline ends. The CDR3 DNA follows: TGTGCCAGCTCACCACTACTCCCCGGGAGGAATTCTGGAAACACCATATATTTT. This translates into CASSPLLPGRNSGNTIYF.

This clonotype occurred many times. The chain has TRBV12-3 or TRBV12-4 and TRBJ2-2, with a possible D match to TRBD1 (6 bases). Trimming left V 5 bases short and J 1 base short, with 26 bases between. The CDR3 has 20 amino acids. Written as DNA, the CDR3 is TGTGCCAGCAGTCGCCGGTTGCCAGGGGTAGAAATCGGGAACACCGGGGAGCTGTTTTTT. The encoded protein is CASSRRLPGVEIGNTGELFF.

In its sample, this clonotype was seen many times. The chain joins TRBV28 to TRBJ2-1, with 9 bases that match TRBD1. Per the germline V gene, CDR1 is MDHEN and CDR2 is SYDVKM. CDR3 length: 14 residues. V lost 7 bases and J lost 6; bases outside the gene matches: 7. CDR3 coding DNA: TGTGCCAGCACTTCCGGGACAGGGACCAATGAGCAGTTCTTC. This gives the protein CASTSGTGTNEQFF.

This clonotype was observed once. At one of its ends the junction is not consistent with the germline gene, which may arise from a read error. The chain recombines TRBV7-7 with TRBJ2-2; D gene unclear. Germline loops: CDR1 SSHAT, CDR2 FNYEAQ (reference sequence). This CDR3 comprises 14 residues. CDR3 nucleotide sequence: TGTGCTAGCAGCGAATTCGACTTTGGCGGGGAGCTGTTTTTT. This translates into CASSEFDFGGELFF.

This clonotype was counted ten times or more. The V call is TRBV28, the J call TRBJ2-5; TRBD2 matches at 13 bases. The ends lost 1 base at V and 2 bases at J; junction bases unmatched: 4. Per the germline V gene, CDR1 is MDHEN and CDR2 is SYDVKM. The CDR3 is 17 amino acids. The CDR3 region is CASSLLRLAGGQETQYF. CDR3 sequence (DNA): TGTGCCAGCAGTTTATTACGACTAGCGGGGGGTCAAGAGACCCAGTACTTC.

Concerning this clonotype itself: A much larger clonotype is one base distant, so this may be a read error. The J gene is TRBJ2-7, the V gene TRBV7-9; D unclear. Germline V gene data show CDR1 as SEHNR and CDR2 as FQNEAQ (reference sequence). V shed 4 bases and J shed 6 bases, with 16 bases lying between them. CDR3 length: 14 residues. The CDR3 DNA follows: TGTGCCAGCAGCTCGACGGGTCCCTCTAGCGAGCAGTACTTC. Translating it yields CASSSTGPSSEQYF.

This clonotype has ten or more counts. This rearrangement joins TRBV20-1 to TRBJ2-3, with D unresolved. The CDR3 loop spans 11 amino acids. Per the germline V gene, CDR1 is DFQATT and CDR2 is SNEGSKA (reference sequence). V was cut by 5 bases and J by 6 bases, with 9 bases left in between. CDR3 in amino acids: CSAPVGDTQYF. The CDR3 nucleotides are TGCAGTGCTCCTGTGGGGGATACGCAGTATTTT.

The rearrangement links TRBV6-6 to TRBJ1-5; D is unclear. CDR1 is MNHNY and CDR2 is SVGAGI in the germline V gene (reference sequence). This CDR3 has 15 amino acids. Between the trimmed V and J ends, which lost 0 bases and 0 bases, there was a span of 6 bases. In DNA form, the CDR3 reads TGTGCCAGCAGTTACTCGCGGCGTAGCAATCAGCCCCAGCATTTT. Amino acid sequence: CASSYSRRSNQPQHF.

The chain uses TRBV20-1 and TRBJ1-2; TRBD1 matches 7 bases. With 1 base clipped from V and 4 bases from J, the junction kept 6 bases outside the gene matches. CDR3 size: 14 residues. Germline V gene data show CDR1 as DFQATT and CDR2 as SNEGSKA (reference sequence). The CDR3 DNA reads TGCAGTGCTAGAGTCGACAGGGAGCTCTATGGCTACACCTTC. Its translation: CSARVDRELYGYTF.

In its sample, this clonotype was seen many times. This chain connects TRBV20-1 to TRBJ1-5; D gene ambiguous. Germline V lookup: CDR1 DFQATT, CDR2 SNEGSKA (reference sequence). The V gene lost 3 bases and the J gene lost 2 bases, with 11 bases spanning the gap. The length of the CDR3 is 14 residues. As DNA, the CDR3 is TGCAGTGCTAGTTCCCCGGACGGCAATCAGCCCCAGCATTTT. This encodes CSASSPDGNQPQHF.

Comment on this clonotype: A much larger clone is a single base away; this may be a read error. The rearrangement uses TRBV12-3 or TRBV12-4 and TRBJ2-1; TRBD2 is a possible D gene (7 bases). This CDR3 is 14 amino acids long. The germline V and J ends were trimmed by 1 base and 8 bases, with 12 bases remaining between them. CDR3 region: CASSLGGGADEQFF. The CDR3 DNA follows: TGTGCCAGCAGTTTAGGAGGGGGGGCTGATGAGCAGTTCTTC.

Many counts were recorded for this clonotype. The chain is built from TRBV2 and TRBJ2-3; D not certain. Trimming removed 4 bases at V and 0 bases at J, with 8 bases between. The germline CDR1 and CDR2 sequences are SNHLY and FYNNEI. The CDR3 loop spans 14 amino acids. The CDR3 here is CASSALSSTDTQYF. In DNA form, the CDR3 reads TGTGCCAGCAGTGCGCTCTCTAGCACAGATACGCAGTATTTT.

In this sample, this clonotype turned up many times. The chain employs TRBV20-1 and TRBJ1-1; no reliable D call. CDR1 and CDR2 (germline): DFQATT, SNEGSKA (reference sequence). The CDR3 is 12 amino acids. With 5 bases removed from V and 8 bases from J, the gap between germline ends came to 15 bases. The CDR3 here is CSAPSTRSEAFF. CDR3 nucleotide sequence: TGCAGTGCTCCCTCGACAAGATCCGAAGCTTTCTTT.